These 16 T cell receptor beta chains originate from one sample sequenced in a study of vaccination effects on CD4 cells after COVID-19. Profiling relied on immunoSEQ multiplex PCR, and the TCRdb table lists in-frame clones only, not all of them. The sample comprises nearly 45,000 clones, approximately 72% of which are singletons, and about 10% rests with the top ten. These receptors are not linked to any known antigen. Following an approximately eleven-day culture, CD4+ T cells were purified. Participants were vaccinated with two doses of either the BNT162b2 or mRNA-1273 vaccine. Sequencing was performed on CD4+ T cells from PBMCs cultured without peptide, taken after COVID-19 vaccination. These receptors came from a human donor who received a COVID-19 vaccine.

This clone has a single count. The V and J genes are TRBV5-1 and TRBJ1-6; D is unresolved. V lost 4 bases to trimming and J lost 8 bases, with 16 bases between them. The CDR3 extends over 15 amino acids. From germline, CDR1 is SGHRS and CDR2 YFSETQ. DNA for the CDR3: TGCGCCAGCAGCGTCGGGAGGAGCAGTTATTCACCCCTCCACTTT. It specifies CASSVGRSSYSPLHF.

This clone was seen once. This chain connects TRBV11-2 to TRBJ2-1; possible D gene TRBD2, 6 bases. Trimming removed 4 bases from V and 9 bases from J, with 10 bases in between. Germline V gene lookup returns CDR1 SGHAT and CDR2 FQNNGV. The CDR3 covers 12 residues. The CDR3: CASSSGVSEQFF. CDR3 coding DNA: TGTGCCAGCAGCTCGGGGGTGAGTGAGCAGTTCTTC.

This chain connects TRBV6-5 to TRBJ2-1; 11 nucleotides match TRBD2. Germline V gene data show CDR1 as MNHEY and CDR2 as SVGAGI. The J segment lost 6 bases and the V segment lost 1 base, leaving 2 bases of the junction unmatched. The CDR3 covers 15 residues. CDR3 loop: CASSYWTSGSNEQFF. CDR3 bases: TGTGCCAGCAGTTACTGGACTAGCGGGTCCAATGAGCAGTTCTTC.

The V call is TRBV24-1, the J call TRBJ2-3, with 7 bases fitting TRBD1. Trimming took 3 bases from V and 0 from J; bases not matched to a gene: 2. Germline V gives CDR1 KGHDR, CDR2 SFDVKD. The CDR3 totals 15 residues. For the CDR3, the DNA is TGTGCCACCAGTGATATGGGACAGAGCACAGATACGCAGTATTTT. Its protein product is CATSDMGQSTDTQYF.

The genes are TRBV29-1 and TRBJ2-5; 7 bases are a match to TRBD2. Looked up from germline, CDR1 is SQVTM and CDR2 is ANQGSEA. The CDR3 runs 13 residues. The V gene end was trimmed by 7 bases and the J gene end by 5 bases; junction bases not matched to a gene: 10. CDR3 nucleotides: TGCAGCGCTGGGATTGGGCGGGGGGAGACCCAGTACTTC. Translation: CSAGIGRGETQYF.

The chain carries TRBV4-1 and TRBJ1-1; TRBD1 matches at 10 bases. The CDR3 covers 13 residues. Germline trimming cut 4 bases from V and 9 bases from J; bases unmatched to any gene: 5. The V gene's germline CDR1 is MGHRA and CDR2 YSYEKL. CDR3 DNA sequence: TGCGCCAGCAGCCGGCCGGACAGGGGGAAAGCTTTCTTT. It yields the protein CASSRPDRGKAFF.

The chain carries TRBV5-1 and TRBJ2-7, with 7 positions matching TRBD1. In germline, CDR1 is SGHRS, CDR2 YFSETQ. The CDR3 has 14 amino acids. V was pared by 3 bases and J by 3 bases, with 6 bases of the junction left unmatched. CDR3 protein: CASSSDRQLYEQYF. As DNA, the CDR3 is TGCGCCAGCAGCTCGGACAGGCAACTCTACGAGCAGTACTTC.

The chain recombines TRBV4-1 with TRBJ1-2; tentative D call: TRBD1 (6 bases). CDR3 size: 16 residues. Trimming removed 2 bases at V and 8 bases at J, with 21 bases between. Germline values: CDR1 MGHRA, CDR2 YSYEKL. The CDR3, as DNA: TGCGCCAGCAGCCAAATGGGGGGGGGCCCTCTGCTCGGCTACACCTTC. Its protein product is CASSQMGGGPLLGYTF.

The chain couples TRBV10-1 to TRBJ2-6; the match to TRBD1 covers 8 bases. The V and J ends lost 3 bases and 0 bases, in that order; junction bases with no gene match: 16. The CDR3 loop spans 21 amino acids. In germline, CDR1 is WNHNN, CDR2 SYGVQD (reference sequence). The CDR3 DNA sequence: TGCGCCAGCAGTGATTTGATGGAGGGGACAGGTCACACCTCTGGGGCCAACGTCCTGACTTTC. Amino acids: CASSDLMEGTGHTSGANVLTF.

This clone was detected a few times. The chain has TRBV6-1 and TRBJ1-2; the D gene is possibly TRBD1 (6 bases). Looked up from germline, CDR1 is MNHNS and CDR2 is SASEGT. The V and J ends lost 1 base and 1 base respectively, with 7 bases between them. There are 14 residues in the CDR3. The CDR3 DNA follows: TGTGCCAGCAGTGAAGGGACAGTTAACTATGGCTACACCTTC. It is translated as CASSEGTVNYGYTF.

This clone has only a few counts. This chain joins TRBV27 and TRBJ2-7; the D gene is possibly TRBD2 (6 bases). Germline V gene data show CDR1 as MNHEY and CDR2 as SMNVEV (reference sequence). Trimming shortened V by 7 bases and J by 1 base, and 14 bases separated the two germline ends. The CDR3 consists of 14 residues. The CDR3 reads CASTSWRVSYEQYF. The CDR3 DNA sequence: TGTGCCAGCACCTCCTGGAGGGTATCCTACGAGCAGTACTTC.

The chain couples TRBV5-4 to TRBJ1-2; D remains unclear. Germline-derived CDR1 and CDR2 are SGHNT and YYREEE (reference sequence). V was pared by 2 bases and J by 3 bases, with 14 bases between. The length of the CDR3 is 15 residues. The DNA for the CDR3 is TGTGCCAGCAGCTTTTATCCCCCAGATCACTATGGCTACACCTTC. It specifies CASSFYPPDHYGYTF.

The chain carries TRBV30 and TRBJ2-3, with D tentatively TRBD1 (7 bases). The CDR3 extends over 17 amino acids. Per the germline V gene, CDR1 is GTSNPN and CDR2 is SVGIG (reference sequence). The V gene lost 0 bases and the J gene lost 1 base, with 17 bases spanning the gap. The DNA for the CDR3 is TGTGCCTGGAGTGTACTAGGGGGCCGGAGGGGCACAGATACGCAGTATTTT. Protein product: CAWSVLGGRRGTDTQYF.

This clone was found a few times. The rearrangement links TRBV6-4 to TRBJ2-3, with 8 nucleotides matching TRBD1. CDR1 MRHNA and CDR2 SNTAGT come from the germline V gene. CDR3 length: 14 residues. J lost 4 bases, V lost 0 bases, and 0 bases had no gene match. The CDR3 is CASSDSQGADTQYF. DNA of the CDR3: TGTGCCAGCAGTGACTCACAGGGGGCAGATACGCAGTATTTT.

This clone was counted between two and nine times. The genes are TRBV5-6 and TRBJ1-3; 10 bases fit TRBD1. The CDR3 is 17 amino acids. After removal of 0 bases from V and 3 bases from J, the junction contained 6 bases not matched to a gene. Germline V gene data show CDR1 as SGHDT and CDR2 as YYEEEE. The CDR3 coding sequence is TGTGCCAGCAGCTTGGGACAGGGGGCTCTCCTTGGAAACACCATATATTTT. Translating it yields CASSLGQGALLGNTIYF.

The rearrangement links TRBV14 to TRBJ2-1; D gene unclear. Trimming took 1 base from V and 10 from J, leaving 17 bases between them. The CDR3 consists of 15 residues. CDR1 is SGHDN, CDR2 FVKESK, per germline. The CDR3 is CASSQGIRLSTEQFF. The CDR3 coding sequence is TGTGCCAGCAGCCAAGGGATAAGGTTGTCGACCGAGCAGTTCTTC.